This TCR beta chain came from a study of T cell clones after liver transplantation. About the research overall: In this trial, immunosuppression withdrawal was attempted within 2 years of liver transplant. HCV positivity affected three of eight recipients; the rest lacked autoimmune or viral indications.

Per the germline V gene, CDR1 is ENHRY and CDR2 is SYGVKD. The CDR3 length is 14 residues. V lost 4 bases and J lost 2, with 11 bases in between. TCRbeta sequences of proliferating CFSE-low MLR cells were labeled alloreactive. Overall study results and limits: In two subjects, few donor cells limited the measurable donor-reactive repertoire.

This clone was detected only a few times. Its antigen is not identified. Only in-frame clones appear in the TCRdb table, and some are missing; sequencing was by immunoSEQ multiplex PCR. The table includes some 5,900 clones, around 30% detected once. The V gene is TRBV10-3, the J gene TRBJ1-1; D perhaps matches TRBD1 (6 bases). Sequenced input: CD4+ T cells from cultured PBMCs. The TCR originated in a human patient who received a liver transplant. The graft donor may be the source of some T cells. CDR3 DNA sequence: TGTGCCATCAGTGGGACAGCACCTAACACTGAAGCTTTCTTT. The encoded protein is CAISGTAPNTEAFF.